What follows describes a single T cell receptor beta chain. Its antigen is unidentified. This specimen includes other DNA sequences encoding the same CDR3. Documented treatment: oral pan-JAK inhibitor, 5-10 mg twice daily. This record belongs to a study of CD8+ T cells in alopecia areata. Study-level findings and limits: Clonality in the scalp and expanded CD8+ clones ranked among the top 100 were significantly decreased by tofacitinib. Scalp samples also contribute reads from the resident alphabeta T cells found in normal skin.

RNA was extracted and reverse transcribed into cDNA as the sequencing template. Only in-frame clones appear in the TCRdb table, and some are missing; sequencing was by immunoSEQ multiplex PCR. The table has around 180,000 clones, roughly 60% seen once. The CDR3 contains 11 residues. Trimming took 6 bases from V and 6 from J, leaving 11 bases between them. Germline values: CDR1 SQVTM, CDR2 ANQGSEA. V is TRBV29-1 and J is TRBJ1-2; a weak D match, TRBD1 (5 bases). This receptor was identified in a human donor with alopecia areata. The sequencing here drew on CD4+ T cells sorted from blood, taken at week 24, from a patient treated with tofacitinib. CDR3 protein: CSVAGGDGYTF. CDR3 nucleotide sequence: TGCAGCGTCGCTGGAGGGGATGGCTACACCTTC. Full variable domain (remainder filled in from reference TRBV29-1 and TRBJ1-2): SAVISQKPSRDICQRGTSLTIQCQVDSQVTMMFWYRQQPGQSLTLIATANQGSEATYESGFVIDKFPISRPNLTFSTLTVSNMSPEDSSIYLCSVAGGDGYTFGSGTRLTVV.